The T cell receptor (beta chain) under discussion was sequenced for a study of cytomegalovirus exposure and HLA in healthy donors. PCR involved 60 Vbeta and 13 Jbeta primers. Clones were sequenced by immunoSEQ multiplex PCR, and TCRdb holds only the in-frame ones, with some missing. The sample has about 160,000 clones; roughly three quarters are singletons. V dropped 6 bases and J dropped 0 bases, with 6 bases sitting between them. Germline CDR1 MNHNY, CDR2 SVGAGI (reference sequence). This CDR3 has 13 residues. The sequenced material came from PBMCs. The chain joins TRBV6-6 to TRBJ2-4, with a possible D match to TRBD1 (6 bases). This TCR was sampled from a man in his forties or fifties in good health and CMV-seropositive. As DNA, the CDR3 is TGTGCCAGCAGAGGGGGAGCCAAAAACATTCAGTACTTC. Translated, it gives CASRGGAKNIQYF.